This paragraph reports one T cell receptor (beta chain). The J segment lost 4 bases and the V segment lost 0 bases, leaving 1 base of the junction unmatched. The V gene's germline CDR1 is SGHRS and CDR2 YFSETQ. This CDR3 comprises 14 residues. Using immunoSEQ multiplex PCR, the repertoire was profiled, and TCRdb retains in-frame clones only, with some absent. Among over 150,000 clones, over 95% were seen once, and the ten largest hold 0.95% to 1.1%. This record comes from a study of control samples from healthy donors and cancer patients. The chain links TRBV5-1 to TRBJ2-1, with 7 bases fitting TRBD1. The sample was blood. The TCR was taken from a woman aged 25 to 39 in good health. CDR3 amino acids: CASSLAGQYNEQFF. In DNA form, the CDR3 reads TGCGCCAGCAGCTTGGCGGGACAGTACAATGAGCAGTTCTTC.